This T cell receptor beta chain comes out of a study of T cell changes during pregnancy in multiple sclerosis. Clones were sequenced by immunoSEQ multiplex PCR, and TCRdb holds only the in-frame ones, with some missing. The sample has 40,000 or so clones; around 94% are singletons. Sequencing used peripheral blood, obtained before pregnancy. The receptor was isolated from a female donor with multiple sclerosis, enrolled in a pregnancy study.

The CDR3 DNA reads TGCGCCAGCAGCCACCAGTGGGAAGGGGCCCCCCTCTATGGCTACACCTTC. Protein product: CASSHQWEGAPLYGYTF. The V and J genes are TRBV4-3 and TRBJ1-2, with a tentative D call TRBD1 (5 bases). The V gene's germline CDR1 is LGHNA and CDR2 YSLEER. Trimming stripped 3 bases from V and 4 bases from J, with 21 bases between. The length of the CDR3 is 17 residues.